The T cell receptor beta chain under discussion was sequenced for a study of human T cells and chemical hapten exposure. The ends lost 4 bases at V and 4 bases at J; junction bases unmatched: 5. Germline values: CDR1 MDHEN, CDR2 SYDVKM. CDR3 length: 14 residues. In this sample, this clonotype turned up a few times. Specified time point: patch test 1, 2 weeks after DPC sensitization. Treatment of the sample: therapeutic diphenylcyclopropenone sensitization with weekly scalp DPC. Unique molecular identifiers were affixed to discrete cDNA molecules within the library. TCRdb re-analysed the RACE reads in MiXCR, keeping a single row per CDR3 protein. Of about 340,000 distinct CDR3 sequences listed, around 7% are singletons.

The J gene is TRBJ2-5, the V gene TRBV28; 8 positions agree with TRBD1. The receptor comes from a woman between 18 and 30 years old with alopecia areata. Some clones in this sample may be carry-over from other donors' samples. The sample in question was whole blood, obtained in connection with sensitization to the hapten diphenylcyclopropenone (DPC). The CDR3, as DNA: TGTGCCAGCAGTTCCCGACAGGGGATAGAGACCCAGTACTTC. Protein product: CASSSRQGIETQYF.